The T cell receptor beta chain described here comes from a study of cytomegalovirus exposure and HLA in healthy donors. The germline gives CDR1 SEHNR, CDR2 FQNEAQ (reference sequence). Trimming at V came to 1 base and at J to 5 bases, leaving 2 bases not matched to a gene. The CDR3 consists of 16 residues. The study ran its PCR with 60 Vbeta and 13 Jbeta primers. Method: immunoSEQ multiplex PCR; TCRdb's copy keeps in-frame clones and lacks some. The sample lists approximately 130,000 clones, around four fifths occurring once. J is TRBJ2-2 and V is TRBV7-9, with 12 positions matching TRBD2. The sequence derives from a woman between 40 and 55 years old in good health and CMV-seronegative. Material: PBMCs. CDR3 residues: CASSLGGTSGTGELFF. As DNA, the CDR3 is TGTGCCAGCAGCTTAGGGGGGACTAGCGGGACCGGGGAGCTGTTTTTT.